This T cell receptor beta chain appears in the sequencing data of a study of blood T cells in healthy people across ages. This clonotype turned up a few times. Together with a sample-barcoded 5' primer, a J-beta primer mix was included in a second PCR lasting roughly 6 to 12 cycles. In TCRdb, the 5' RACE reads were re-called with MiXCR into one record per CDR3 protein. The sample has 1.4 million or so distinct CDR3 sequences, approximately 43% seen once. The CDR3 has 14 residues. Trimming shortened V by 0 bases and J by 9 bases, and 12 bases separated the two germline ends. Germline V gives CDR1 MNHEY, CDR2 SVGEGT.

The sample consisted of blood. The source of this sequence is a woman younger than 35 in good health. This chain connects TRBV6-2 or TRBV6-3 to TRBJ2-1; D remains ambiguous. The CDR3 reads CASSYSIVLIEQFF. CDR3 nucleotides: TGTGCCAGCAGTTACTCGATCGTCTTGATTGAGCAGTTCTTC.